Here is one TCR beta chain with its context. The antigen is unknown. Using a J-beta primer mix together with a sample-barcoded 5' primer, a second PCR was run for roughly 6 to 11 cycles. One entry per CDR3 protein, called by TCRdb with MiXCR from the 5' RACE reads. The sample yields more than 650,000 distinct CDR3 sequences, 22% seen once. The data originate from a study of blood T cells in healthy people across ages. In germline, CDR1 is MGHDK, CDR2 SYGVNS. Trimming stripped 6 bases from V and 4 bases from J, with 19 bases between. The CDR3 length is 16 residues. General study points: Roughly linear age-related decline in beta diversity appeared, significant by age 40. It was the long-lived donors that had more naive CD4+ cells and higher diversity than aged donors.

This TCR was sampled from a man between 70 and 80 years old in good health. The chain carries TRBV25-1 and TRBJ2-1, with D perhaps matching TRBD1 (6 bases). Material: blood. The CDR3, as DNA: TGTGCCAGCAGGGCCACAGGGCCCCCCGGTTACAATGAGCAGTTCTTC. Amino acid sequence: CASRATGPPGYNEQFF.